The 23 T cell receptor beta chains reported below all come from one sample, sequenced in a study of monozygotic twins with inflammatory bowel disease. TCRdb derives one entry per CDR3 protein from the 5' RACE reads, leaving out DNA. This sample contains more than 300,000 distinct CDR3 sequences. Sequences were obtained from blood. Receptors originate from a human donor with ulcerative colitis or Crohn's disease, or a healthy co-twin of an affected twin (not recorded which).

The gene calls are TRBV12-3 or TRBV12-4 and TRBJ2-7; TCRdb's D gene call, TRBD1, goes unchecked for lack of DNA. The CDR3 spans 13 residues. The CDR3 reads CASSLGQVYEQYF.

This chain links TRBV4-3 with TRBJ2-1; TCRdb picks TRBD1, but there is no DNA to check that call. CDR3 length equals 15 residues. Germline loops: CDR1 LGHNA, CDR2 YSLEER. CDR3 sequence reads: CASSLHPGAVNEQFF.

This chain uses TRBV6-5 with TRBJ2-7; there is no DNA to check the TCRdb D call of TRBD1. The CDR3 sequence is 15 residues long. Germline V gene lookup returns CDR1 MNHEY and CDR2 SVGAGI. CDR3 sequence reads: CASSYSRTGVNEQYF.

This chain uses TRBV4-1 with TRBJ2-5; no DNA is available, so the TRBD1 call from TCRdb remains unchecked. The CDR3 has 15 residues. Germline V gene data show CDR1 as MGHRA and CDR2 as YSYEKL. The chain's CDR3 is CASSQDPGGDRTQYF.

The chain combines TRBV20-1 with TRBJ2-2; TCRdb gives TRBD1 as the D gene, but with no DNA this cannot be confirmed. The CDR3 spans 17 residues. Germline CDR1 DFQATT, CDR2 SNEGSKA (reference sequence). CDR3: CSDSQGDRAPNTGELFF.

This chain links TRBV2 with TRBJ1-1; no DNA is available, so the TRBD1 call from TCRdb remains unchecked. CDR1 is SNHLY, CDR2 FYNNEI, per germline. This CDR3 is 17 amino acids long. CDR3 sequence: CASSEWAGGSVNTEAFF.

J is TRBJ2-7 and V is TRBV4-1; TCRdb picks TRBD1, but there is no DNA to check that call. CDR1 is MGHRA, CDR2 YSYEKL, per germline. The length of the CDR3 is 12 residues. CDR3 sequence reads: CASSQGRGVRHF.

The chain links TRBV20-1 to TRBJ1-1; TCRdb proposes TRBD1, but this gene call is untestable without DNA. The germline CDR1 and CDR2 sequences are DFQATT and SNEGSKA (reference sequence). This CDR3 contains 14 residues. The CDR3 sequence is CSAKDRGRNTEAFF.

The V and J genes are TRBV7-9 and TRBJ2-3; TCRdb designates TRBD1, a call that cannot be tested without DNA. The CDR3 runs to 13 residues. Germline CDR1 is SEHNR and CDR2 is FQNEAQ (reference sequence). CDR3 amino acids: CASSLPPRDTQYF. The whole variable domain, remainder taken from reference TRBV7-9 and TRBJ2-3, is DTGVSQNPRHKITKRGQNVTFRCDPISEHNRLYWYRQTLGQGPEFLTYFQNEAQLEKSRLLSDRFSAERPKGSFSTLEIQRTEQGDSAMYLCASSLPPRDTQYFGPGTRLTVL.

This chain joins TRBV9 and TRBJ2-5. Germline CDR1 SGDLS, CDR2 YYNGEE. This CDR3 has 12 residues. The CDR3 is CASSVSGETQYF.

This chain's CDR3 is CASSQGSEAFF. The chain carries TRBV6-5 and TRBJ1-1. This CDR3 has 11 amino acids. Germline CDR1 is MNHEY and CDR2 is SVGAGI.

The chain uses TRBV20-1 and TRBJ2-1; as DNA is missing, the TRBD1 call by TCRdb cannot be tested. Germline V gene lookup returns CDR1 DFQATT and CDR2 SNEGSKA (reference sequence). The CDR3 contains 14 residues. The CDR3 spells CSARSSQGGNEQFF.

J is TRBJ1-1 and V is TRBV19. Germline loops: CDR1 LNHDA, CDR2 SQIVND (reference sequence). The CDR3 has 16 residues. The CDR3 spells CASSRWDLLLNTEAFF.

The rearrangement links TRBV7-3 to TRBJ2-1; the TCRdb call, TRBD1, lacks DNA for checking. The CDR3 loop spans 15 amino acids. Germline CDR1 SGHTA, CDR2 FQGTGA. The CDR3 loop is CASSFGQTINNEQFF.

The chain combines TRBV9 with TRBJ1-5; as DNA is missing, the TRBD1 call by TCRdb cannot be tested. CDR3 length: 14 amino acids. Germline V gene sequence: CDR1 SGDLS, CDR2 YYNGEE. CDR3 in amino acids: CASSEGSRGTPQHF.

The rearrangement uses TRBV6-5 and TRBJ2-1. The germline gives CDR1 MNHEY, CDR2 SVGAGI. The CDR3 loop spans 11 amino acids. The CDR3 protein is CASSSVYEQFF.

The chain carries TRBV21-1 and TRBJ1-4; TCRdb reports TRBD1, a call that lacks DNA to check it against. TRBV21-1 is a known pseudogene. The CDR3 runs 17 residues. CDR3 protein: CASSREDRGIGNEKLFF.

This chain joins TRBV27 and TRBJ1-2; TCRdb selects TRBD1, and the lack of DNA leaves this call unchecked. CDR1 is MNHEY, CDR2 SMNVEV, per germline (reference sequence). The CDR3 is 14 amino acids. The CDR3 loop reads CASSSRQTHYGYTF.

The chain links TRBV3-1 to TRBJ2-3; TCRdb's D call of TRBD1 is untestable without DNA. Germline CDR1 reads LGHDT; CDR2 reads YNNKEL (reference sequence). The CDR3 runs 15 residues. The CDR3 spells CASSKDRDLENTQYF.

This chain uses TRBV3-1 with TRBJ2-3; there is no DNA to check the TCRdb D call of TRBD2. The CDR3 length is 16 residues. CDR1 and CDR2 (germline): LGHDT, YNNKEL (reference sequence). The CDR3 sequence is CASSHETSGGRTTQYF.

This chain links TRBV20-1 with TRBJ2-2; TCRdb gives TRBD1 as the D gene, but with no DNA this cannot be confirmed. Per the germline V gene, CDR1 is DFQATT and CDR2 is SNEGSKA (reference sequence). CDR3 length equals 14 residues. The CDR3 region is CSAHTGTGSGELFF.

This chain uses TRBV7-9 with TRBJ1-1; the D call from TCRdb, TRBD1, cannot be confirmed without DNA. Germline V gene sequence: CDR1 SEHNR, CDR2 FQNEAQ (reference sequence). The CDR3 covers 15 residues. CDR3 protein: CASSTTGTGETEAFF.

The chain recombines TRBV2 with TRBJ1-5. This CDR3 region has 13 residues. Germline CDR1 SNHLY, CDR2 FYNNEI. The CDR3 sequence: CASGERAVQPQHF.